This TCR beta chain derives from a study of blood T cell repertoires in COVID-19 (dated by TCRdb to about 2020). Study-level background: Samples from collaborators originated in the United States, Italy and Spain and spanned both the acute and convalescent phases of COVID-19. A de-identified subject ID, COVID-19 status, age in years and sex were almost always included in the sample metadata. The dataset comprised deeply sampled blood TCRbeta repertoires from subjects exposed to, actively infected with, or recovered from COVID-19. The samples were drawn from two sources: the first 160 participants of the ongoing ImmuneRACE study, and 1,000 to 1,500 subjects contributed by 6 global collaborators. The prospective study material was composed of cDNA or gDNA derived from T cells, B-cell-depleted T cells, or PBMCs. The repertoires were made available in a free public database intended to serve as a resource for research on the immune response to SARS-CoV-2. Where available, HLA class I and class II types were obtained from metadata supplied by the sample provider rather than from assay-based typing.

Beyond this particular receptor, the publication reports: The amount of clinical and demographic metadata varied by source and participant and was provided uncurated.

Whole blood was collected in K2EDTA tubes by collaborating institutions according to the institutions' own protocols. For TCRbeta analysis, collaborators shipped samples as frozen whole blood, isolated PBMCs, or DNA extracted from either of those sample types. Sequences SNHLY (CDR1) and FYNNEI (CDR2) are obtained from the germline V gene. The junction shows trimming of 6 bases on V and 4 bases on J, and the gene matches do not reach 4 bases of it. Reading from cysteine to phenylalanine, the CDR3 counts 15 amino acids. This entry keeps only the CDR3 DNA: 45 bases, framed from base 1. About this clone itself: The antigen this receptor binds is unknown. No much larger clone is present one base from it, and per-base qualities are unavailable.

The immunoSEQ Assay, a bias-controlled multiplex PCR, was used to amplify TCRbeta CDR3 regions from genomic DNA. On the authors' methods: The number of nucleated cells in each sample was estimated from the amplification of reference gene primers within the assay. To quantify the absolute abundance of each unique TCRbeta CDR3 rearrangement, sequence reads were collapsed and filtered. For each sample, productive Simpson clonality was calculated as the square root of Simpson's diversity index over productive rearrangements. The table comes from immuneACCESS by way of TCRdb, which keeps in-frame sequences with V and J called. Part of the clones is missing from these tables; in studies checked, under half for an unresolved V gene and the rest for unknown reasons. From that table come the V and J calls and clone size; the DNA was used to work out D and trimming. The sample table holds roughly 100,000 clones, of which over 85% were seen once. Of the sample, 15% to 20% falls within the top ten clones.

Recombination joined TRBV2 with TRBJ2-3, with TRBD2 identical over 13 junction bases. The sample consisted of peripheral blood. The source is a woman of 80 years or more in a cohort sampled during active COVID-19. The CDR3 region has the sequence CASRRLAGGADTQYF. The DNA reads as follows: TGTGCCAGCAGAAGACTAGCGGGGGGAGCAGATACGCAGTATTTT.